The T cell receptor (beta chain) under discussion was sequenced for a study of T-cell memory formation after mild COVID-19. V gave up 0 bases and J gave up 0 bases; unmatched junction bases: 5. CDR1 SGHDT and CDR2 YYEEEE come from the germline V gene. This CDR3 region has 16 residues. In its sample, this clonotype was seen a few times. Its cognate antigen is unknown. Constant-segment primers were used for 5'RACE, and the resulting TCR alpha and TCR beta cDNA libraries carried sample barcodes and UMIs. TCRdb re-called the 5' RACE reads through MiXCR, storing one row per CDR3 protein. The sample has roughly 70,000 distinct CDR3 sequences; approximately 15% are singletons. Study-wide results and caveats: CD4+ contracting clones lay mainly in CM and EM, CD8+ ones in EMRA. The authors did not confirm SARS-CoV-2 specificity of second-wave clones peaking day 37. The study detected some responding clones in pre-infection memory, suggesting cross-reactive memory joined.

The J gene is TRBJ1-2, the V gene TRBV5-6; TRBD1 aligns across 7 bases. This clonotype was sampled from an adult woman who had mild COVID-19 (a few samples of this study predate the infection). Cell type and time point are not known. Sequencing was carried out using PBMCs or a T cell subset sorted from them (not recorded which). CDR3 in amino acids: CASSLGPGQPNYGYTF. For the CDR3, the DNA is TGTGCCAGCAGCTTGGGCCCGGGACAGCCTAACTATGGCTACACCTTC.